This passage covers 4 T cell receptor beta chains from one sample sequenced in a study of blood T cells in healthy people across ages. Sample-barcoded 5' priming and a J-beta primer mix drove a second PCR of about 7 to 12 cycles. TCRdb fed the 5' RACE reads into MiXCR, producing one record per CDR3 protein. The table lists roughly 1.7 million distinct CDR3 sequences, about 31% of them singletons. Sequencing was done on a sample of blood. These receptors all stem from a woman aged 25 to 39 in good health.

CDR3: CSVPGTVGTGELFF. CDR3 DNA sequence: TGCAGCGTGCCCGGGACAGTGGGAACCGGGGAGCTGTTTTTT. V gene TRBV29-1 combines with J gene TRBJ2-2; TRBD1 matches 7 bases. The CDR3 loop spans 14 amino acids. V lost 6 bases and J lost 5; bases outside the gene matches: 9. The germline V gene has CDR1 SQVTM and CDR2 ANQGSEA.

V and J are TRBV2 and TRBJ1-6; the match to TRBD1 covers 9 bases. The CDR3 contains 16 residues. CDR1 is SNHLY and CDR2 is FYNNEI in the germline V gene. Trimming took 8 bases from V and 5 from J; bases not matched to a gene: 10. CDR3 residues: CASLRDRESNNSPLHF. The CDR3 DNA sequence: TGTGCCAGCCTCCGGGACAGGGAGTCGAATAATTCACCCCTCCACTTT. The full variable domain, completed using reference TRBV2 and TRBJ1-6, is EPEVTQTPSHQVTQMGQEVILRCVPISNHLYFYWYRQILGQKVEFLVSFYNNEISEKSEIFDDQFSVERPDGSNFTLKIRSTKLEDSAMYFCASLRDRESNNSPLHFGNGTRLTVT.

As to this clonotype: An end of the junction does not agree with germline; a read error may underlie this. The V and J genes are TRBV24-1 and TRBJ2-7; D is unclear. The J call is in doubt because the DNA end fits TRBJ2-5 better. The germline CDR1 and CDR2 sequences are KGHDR and SFDVKD. CDR3 length equals 15 residues. The CDR3 loop is CATSDRHYYQETQYF. The DNA of the CDR3 is TGTGCCACCAGTGACCGCCACTACTACCAGGAGACCCAGTACTTC.

This sequence joins TRBV6-6 and TRBJ2-7, with D perhaps matching TRBD2 (6 bases). CDR3 length: 13 residues. Germline V gives CDR1 MNHNY, CDR2 SVGAGI (reference sequence). V was cut by 7 bases and J by 0 bases, with 10 bases left in between. CDR3 coding DNA: TGTGCCAGCACAGGAGGGTACTCCTACGAGCAGTACTTC. This encodes CASTGGYSYEQYF.